Following are 8 T cell receptor beta chains from one sample sequenced in a study of blood T cell repertoires in COVID-19. TCRdb's copy holds only in-frame clones and misses some; the assay was immunoSEQ multiplex PCR. Seen here are 400,000 or so clones, about 90% observed once, and the top ten hold 0.6% to 0.7%. The material sequenced was PBMCs or T cells enriched from blood (not recorded which). All receptors derive from a man in his late teens or twenties who had recovered from COVID-19.

V gene TRBV6-5 combines with J gene TRBJ1-5; possibly TRBD1 for D (5 bases). The germline gives CDR1 MNHEY, CDR2 SVGAGI. Trimming removed 0 bases at V and 6 bases at J, with 12 bases between. This CDR3 comprises 15 residues. CDR3 in amino acids: CASSYSPQGGQPQHF. The CDR3 DNA reads TGTGCCAGCAGTTACTCTCCTCAGGGCGGTCAGCCCCAGCATTTT.

This clone appeared a single time. V usage is TRBV10-2 and J usage is TRBJ1-4; TRBD1 agrees at 11 bases. The CDR3 is made up of 13 amino acids. Looked up from germline, CDR1 is WSHSY and CDR2 is SAAADI. V was pared by 6 bases and J by 6 bases, with 0 bases of the junction left unmatched. CDR3 region: CASRGQGDEKLFF. As DNA, the CDR3 is TGCGCCAGCAGGGGACAGGGGGATGAAAAACTGTTTTTT.

The CDR3 DNA reads as TGTGCCAGCAGCCCAGGACTAGCGGACAACACCGGGGAGCTGTTTTTT. Its translation: CASSPGLADNTGELFF. This chain uses TRBV5-4 with TRBJ2-2, with 10 bases aligning to TRBD2. There are 16 residues in the CDR3. Germline V gives CDR1 SGHNT, CDR2 YYREEE (reference sequence). The J segment lost 2 bases and the V segment lost 4 bases, leaving 5 bases of the junction unmatched.

This clone was detected once. V gene TRBV5-1 combines with J gene TRBJ1-4; D uncertain. The CDR3 contains 14 residues. V lost 0 bases and J lost 8, with 11 bases in between. Germline assignment: CDR1 SGHRS and CDR2 YFSETQ. Here the CDR3 reads CASSLDPLAEKLFF. DNA of the CDR3: TGCGCCAGCAGCTTGGACCCCCTGGCAGAAAAACTGTTTTTT.

CDR3 sequence reads: CASSEYPSQPQHF. CDR3 sequence (DNA): TGTGCCAGCAGTGAATATCCCAGTCAGCCCCAGCATTTT. The chain employs TRBV2 and TRBJ1-5, with D unclear. This CDR3 spans 13 amino acids. Germline CDR1 is SNHLY and CDR2 is FYNNEI. V was shortened by 2 bases and J by 6 bases, with 8 bases between the two germline ends.

This clone was seen a single time. This rearrangement joins TRBV24-1 to TRBJ1-5; perhaps TRBD1 as D (6 bases). This CDR3 spans 16 amino acids. V was shortened by 6 bases and J by 0 bases, with 14 bases between the two germline ends. Per germline, CDR1 KGHDR and CDR2 SFDVKD. The chain's CDR3 is CATSSDAGDSNQPQHF. CDR3 sequence (DNA): TGTGCCACCAGTTCGGACGCAGGGGATAGCAATCAGCCCCAGCATTTT.

This chain links TRBV27 with TRBJ2-7; 10 positions match TRBD2. Trimming took 3 bases from V and 5 from J; bases not matched to a gene: 1. This CDR3 region has 13 residues. CDR1 is MNHEY and CDR2 is SMNVEV in the germline V gene (reference sequence). CDR3 coding DNA: TGTGCCAGCAGTTTCGGACTAGCGGACGAGCAGTACTTC. Amino acid sequence: CASSFGLADEQYF.

The V gene is TRBV28, the J gene TRBJ2-7; 7 nucleotides agree with TRBD1. V shed 3 bases, J shed 3 bases, and the junction held 8 bases outside the gene matches. The CDR3 is 15 amino acids. Germline V CDR1 and CDR2: MDHEN, SYDVKM. This chain's CDR3 is CASSFGDRKLYEQYF. The CDR3 DNA reads TGTGCCAGCAGTTTTGGGGACAGAAAGCTCTACGAGCAGTACTTC.